This TCR beta chain was sequenced for a study of T-cell reconstitution after alpha-beta-depleted transplantation in children. The study's findings and limits: Counts and diversity of T cells one year after transplant came mostly from newly produced T cells. Approximately two months post-transplant, alpha-beta T cells reportedly originated from several hundred expanded graft clones.

This clonotype was seen many times. Its target is not known. Unique molecular identifiers were used in preparing the TCRbeta library. TCRdb called the PCR reads again in MiXCR, with one record for every CDR3 protein. The sample shows around 450,000 distinct CDR3 sequences, 10% of them seen only once. V shed 5 bases and J 3 bases; nucleotides not matched to a gene: 14. The V gene's germline CDR1 is SGHVS and CDR2 FQNEAQ. The CDR3 loop spans 18 amino acids. The chain has TRBV7-8 and TRBJ2-5; 11 bases are shared with TRBD1. The input for sequencing was PBMCs, taken before TCRalphabeta/CD19-depleted stem cell transplant. The TCR sequence derives from a child aged 2 to 10 with inherited bone marrow failure, due to receive a stem cell transplant. CDR3 sequence reads: CASSLLFRRGQGEETQYF. The CDR3 DNA reads TGTGCCAGCAGCCTCCTCTTCCGTAGGGGACAGGGGGAAGAGACCCAGTACTTC.